Listed below are T cell receptor beta chains from one sample, sequenced in a study of T cell changes during pregnancy in multiple sclerosis. Generated by immunoSEQ multiplex PCR, the TCRdb table keeps only in-frame clones and is missing some. The sample includes about 49,000 clones, roughly 92% seen only once; the top ten take about 0.41%. The starting material was CD4+ T cells from peripheral blood mononuclear cells, obtained in the second trimester of pregnancy. The receptors shown here come from a female donor in good health, enrolled as a control in a pregnancy study. CDR3s include the opening cysteine and the closing phenylalanine or tryptophan. Fields, in order: D gene, V gene, J gene, CDR3 DNA, CDR3 protein. A D gene is named only where the DNA matches it firmly.

d_gene: TRBD1
v_gene: TRBV30
j_gene: TRBJ1-1
CDR3nt: TGTGCCTGGAGTGTACTTAAGGGGGCCCCTGGGAAAGCTTTCTTT
CDR3aa: CAWSVLKGAPGKAFF

d_gene: TRBD1
v_gene: TRBV15
j_gene: TRBJ2-5
CDR3nt: TGTGCCACCAGCAGAGATTACAGGGGGCGTTTGGTGGCCGAGACCCAGTACTTC
CDR3aa: CATSRDYRGRLVAETQYF

d_gene: -
v_gene: TRBV14
j_gene: TRBJ1-1
CDR3nt: TGTGCCAGCAGCCTTAATCTCAGGGGCACTGAAGCTTTCTTT
CDR3aa: CASSLNLRGTEAFF

d_gene: TRBD2
v_gene: TRBV9
j_gene: TRBJ2-2
CDR3nt: TGTGCCAGCAGCGTAGATCGGGGGGGCGGGGAGCTGTTTTTT
CDR3aa: CASSVDRGGGELFF

d_gene: -
v_gene: TRBV10-3
j_gene: TRBJ2-7
CDR3nt: TGTGCCATCAGTGAGTCGACCACGGAGGAGCAGTACTTC
CDR3aa: CAISESTTEEQYF

d_gene: TRBD1
v_gene: TRBV7-2
j_gene: TRBJ1-6
CDR3nt: TGTGCCAGCAGCTACCTGAGACAGGGTTCACCCCTCCACTTT
CDR3aa: CASSYLRQGSPLHF

d_gene: -
v_gene: TRBV5-1
j_gene: TRBJ2-7
CDR3nt: TGCGCCAGCAGCTTGGGGGCAGGGGACGGGTCCTACGAGCAGTACTTC
CDR3aa: CASSLGAGDGSYEQYF

d_gene: -
v_gene: TRBV28
j_gene: TRBJ1-5
CDR3nt: TGTGCCAGCAGACCCGGGGGGGAGAATCAGCCCCAGCATTTT
CDR3aa: CASRPGGENQPQHF

d_gene: -
v_gene: TRBV11-2
j_gene: TRBJ2-1
CDR3nt: TGTGCCAGCAGCGGACTTCGGGGGGCCAATGAGCAGTTCTTC
CDR3aa: CASSGLRGANEQFF

d_gene: -
v_gene: TRBV2
j_gene: TRBJ1-1
CDR3nt: TGTGCCAGCAGTGAGGCCGGGCGCGGGGCATGGAACACTGAAGCTTTCTTT
CDR3aa: CASSEAGRGAWNTEAFF

d_gene: -
v_gene: TRBV19
j_gene: TRBJ2-7
CDR3nt: TGTGCCAGTAGCCCCCTAGGGGACGAGCAGTACTTC
CDR3aa: CASSPLGDEQYF

d_gene: TRBD1
v_gene: TRBV10-1
j_gene: TRBJ2-7
CDR3nt: TGCGCCAGCGGGGGACAGGGGGCTTACGAGCAGTACTTC
CDR3aa: CASGGQGAYEQYF

d_gene: -
v_gene: TRBV7-9
j_gene: TRBJ1-4
CDR3nt: TGTGCCAGCAGCCCTAGACAGGAGTGGGATGAAAAACTGTTTTTT
CDR3aa: CASSPRQEWDEKLFF

d_gene: TRBD1
v_gene: TRBV5-6
j_gene: TRBJ1-2
CDR3nt: TGTGCCAGCAGCCCCGGGACAGGGGCTGCGGATTATGGCTACACCTTC
CDR3aa: CASSPGTGAADYGYTF

d_gene: -
v_gene: TRBV6-5
j_gene: TRBJ2-7
CDR3nt: TGTGCCAGCAGCGACCCGGGACATTCCTACGAGCAGTACTTC
CDR3aa: CASSDPGHSYEQYF

d_gene: TRBD1
v_gene: TRBV7-2
j_gene: TRBJ1-2
CDR3nt: TGTGCCAGCAGCCGAAACAGGGGAATGGGGGGCTACACCTTC
CDR3aa: CASSRNRGMGGYTF

d_gene: -
v_gene: TRBV7-2
j_gene: TRBJ1-1
CDR3nt: TGTGCCAGCAGCTGGACAGCCATGAACACTGAAGCTTTCTTT
CDR3aa: CASSWTAMNTEAFF

d_gene: -
v_gene: TRBV4-2
j_gene: TRBJ2-5
CDR3nt: TGTGCCAGCAGCCCGAACAGGGCCCTAGAGACCCAGTACTTC
CDR3aa: CASSPNRALETQYF

d_gene: TRBD2
v_gene: TRBV6-5
j_gene: TRBJ2-3
CDR3nt: TGTGCCAGCAGTAAAGGACTAGCCACAGATACGCAGTATTTT
CDR3aa: CASSKGLATDTQYF

d_gene: -
v_gene: TRBV4-1
j_gene: TRBJ2-2
CDR3nt: TGCGCCAGCAGCAACCGTCCGGGAAACACCGGGGAGCTGTTTTTT
CDR3aa: CASSNRPGNTGELFF